Listed here are 27 T cell receptor beta chains from one sample, sequenced in a study of blood T cells in healthy people across ages. Together with a sample-barcoded 5' primer, a J-beta primer mix was included in a second PCR lasting about 6 to 11 cycles. TCRdb processed the 5' RACE reads anew with MiXCR; each CDR3 protein has one entry. The sample comprises some 550,000 distinct CDR3 sequences, around half of which are singletons, and roughly 25% rests with the top ten. Source material: blood. The source of these receptors is a man older than 75 in good health.

This chain joins TRBV12-3 or TRBV12-4 and TRBJ2-1, with D unclear. The end of the DNA aligns better with TRBJ2-7, so the J call may be wrong. The CDR3 extends over 11 amino acids. The CDR3 protein is CARVRADEQYF. DNA for the CDR3: TGTGCCAGAGTGAGAGCAGATGAGCAGTACTTC.

The chain employs TRBV7-2 and TRBJ2-3; D remains unclear. V lost 5 bases to trimming and J lost 5 bases, with 11 bases between them. The CDR3 length is 13 residues. Per the germline V gene, CDR1 is SGHTA and CDR2 is FQGNSA. The DNA of the CDR3 is TGTGCCAGCAGCGTAGAGGCCGAAGATACGCAGTATTTT. Its translation is CASSVEAEDTQYF. Full variable domain (outside the CDR3, taken from reference TRBV7-2 and TRBJ2-3): GAGVSQSPSNKVTEKGKDVELRCDPISGHTALYWYRQSLGQGLEFLIYFQGNSAPDKSGLPSDRFSAERTGGSVSTLTIQRTQQEDSAVYLCASSVEAEDTQYFGPGTRLTVL.

The chain couples TRBV15 to TRBJ2-1, with 7 bases identical to TRBD1. This CDR3 is 18 amino acids long. CDR1 LNHNV and CDR2 YYDKDF come from the germline V gene (reference sequence). V shed 0 bases, J shed 4 bases, and the junction held 12 bases outside the gene matches. The CDR3 DNA is TGTGCCACCAGCAGAGATCCGAAAGGACAGGCGGTATACAATGAGCAGTTCTTC. Amino acid sequence: CATSRDPKGQAVYNEQFF.

This clonotype was detected ten times or more. CDR3 sequence (DNA): TGTGCCAGCAGCATTCGGCGCAGGGAGGTAGCGGGATCTTATCTCCACGAGCAGTACTTC. Translating it yields CASSIRRREVAGSYLHEQYF. The chain links TRBV7-9 to TRBJ2-7, with 8 bases identical to TRBD2. Germline trimming cut 5 bases from V and 5 bases from J; bases unmatched to any gene: 26. The CDR3 covers 20 residues. From germline, CDR1 is SEHNR and CDR2 FQNEAQ (reference sequence).

The gene calls are TRBV18 and TRBJ2-5; 8 nucleotides align to TRBD1. The DNA end favors TRBJ2-7, so the J call may be wrong. Germline loops: CDR1 KGHSH, CDR2 LQKENI. The CDR3 sequence is 14 residues long. The CDR3 protein is CASSPTGGRNEQYF. The CDR3 region has the DNA TGTGCCAGCTCACCTACAGGGGGGCGCAACGAGCAGTACTTC.

This chain uses TRBV20-1 with TRBJ1-2; D gene unclear. The CDR3 is 12 amino acids. Trimming removed 0 bases at V and 5 bases at J, with 7 bases between. Germline V gene lookup returns CDR1 DFQATT and CDR2 SNEGSKA (reference sequence). CDR3 sequence (DNA): TGCAGTGCTAGAGAGGCGACTTATGGCTACACCTTC. It translates to CSAREATYGYTF.

The rearrangement joins TRBV7-9 to TRBJ2-7; TRBD1 matches 8 bases. With 10 bases clipped from V and 4 bases from J, the junction kept 9 bases outside the gene matches. Germline V lookup: CDR1 SEHNR, CDR2 FQNEAQ (reference sequence). This CDR3 is 13 amino acids long. CDR3 residues: CATGRTGRYEQYF. The CDR3 DNA follows: TGTGCCACCGGACGGACAGGGCGGTACGAGCAGTACTTC.

This clonotype was counted between two and nine times. J is TRBJ2-7 and V is TRBV9; 9 positions match TRBD1. Trimming removed 4 bases from V and 6 bases from J; junction bases left unmatched: 8. This CDR3 is 14 amino acids long. The germline CDR1 and CDR2 sequences are SGDLS and YYNGEE. CDR3 sequence (DNA): TGTGCCAGCAGCATCCTGGGACAGGGAACCGAGCAGTACTTC. Protein product: CASSILGQGTEQYF.

This chain links TRBV20-1 with TRBJ1-1, with D unresolved. This CDR3 is 13 amino acids long. V gave up 4 bases and J gave up 1 base, with 10 bases separating them. Germline assignment: CDR1 DFQATT and CDR2 SNEGSKA (reference sequence). The CDR3 coding sequence is TGCAGTGCTACCTCCACAGCGAACACTGAAGCTTTCTTT. This codes for CSATSTANTEAFF.

This chain connects TRBV27 to TRBJ2-1; D possibly matches TRBD1 or TRBD2 (6 bases each). TRBJ2-7 matches the DNA end more closely, so the J call is doubtful. CDR1 MNHEY and CDR2 SMNVEV come from the germline V gene (reference sequence). The CDR3 contains 14 residues. The chain's CDR3 is CASTIRGDAYEQYF. The CDR3 nucleotides read TGTGCCAGCACTATTAGGGGGGATGCCTACGAGCAGTACTTC.

The rearrangement links TRBV7-2 to TRBJ2-4, with D possibly being TRBD2 (5 bases). Germline CDR1 and CDR2: SGHTA and FQGNSA. The CDR3 totals 15 residues. The ends were cut back, 1 base at V and 8 bases at J, with 15 bases in the middle. DNA for the CDR3: TGTGCCAGCAGCTTAGGCAGCGCCGGGGTCGACATTCAGTACTTC. This encodes CASSLGSAGVDIQYF.

This clonotype was seen just once. V and J are TRBV4-2 and TRBJ2-5; a weak D match, TRBD1 (6 bases). CDR3 length equals 15 residues. Deletions cut 2 bases from V and 11 bases from J, with 21 bases between. Per the germline V gene, CDR1 is LGHNA and CDR2 is YNFKEQ. In DNA, the CDR3 is TGTGCCAGCAGCCAAACAGGGAGCTCCTACAATGAGCAGTACTTC. Translating it yields CASSQTGSSYNEQYF.

The V call is TRBV5-1, the J call TRBJ1-4, with D tentatively TRBD1 (6 bases). The CDR3 extends over 13 amino acids. The germline V and J ends were trimmed by 7 bases and 2 bases, with 9 bases remaining between them. Germline V gene sequence: CDR1 SGHRS, CDR2 YFSETQ. DNA for the CDR3: TGCGCCAGCGGAACAGGGACTAATGAAAAACTGTTTTTT. This sequence encodes CASGTGTNEKLFF.

The sample holds a few counts of this clonotype. The V and J genes are TRBV20-1 and TRBJ2-1, with TRBD1 matching 9 bases. The V and J ends lost 1 base and 3 bases, in that order; junction bases with no gene match: 10. The CDR3 runs 17 residues. CDR1 is DFQATT, CDR2 SNEGSKA, per germline (reference sequence). The DNA of the CDR3 is TGCAGTGCTAGAGGGACCACAGGGGGCGGTTACTACAATGAGCAGTTCTTC. Translation: CSARGTTGGGYYNEQFF.

The chain uses TRBV7-8 and TRBJ2-4, with D perhaps matching TRBD2 (6 bases). The end of the DNA fits TRBJ2-7 better, so the J call may be wrong. Germline V lookup: CDR1 SGHVS, CDR2 FQNEAQ. The CDR3 extends over 14 amino acids. The CDR3 region has the DNA TGTGCCAGCAGCCCAAATTGGGGAGGCAGCGAGCAGTACTTC. This gives the protein CASSPNWGGSEQYF.

This clonotype was seen only a few times. This could be a read error, since a much larger clone is one nucleotide away. The rearrangement links TRBV6-5 to TRBJ2-7; 7 positions match TRBD1. After removal of 0 bases from V and 3 bases from J, the junction contained 5 bases not matched to a gene. Germline V lookup: CDR1 MNHEY, CDR2 SVGAGI. The CDR3 extends over 15 amino acids. The CDR3 coding sequence is TGTGCCAGCAGTTACTCGAGGCAGGGGGACTACGAGCAGTACTTC. Its translation: CASSYSRQGDYEQYF.

This clonotype has more than one count but fewer than ten. V and J are TRBV7-2 and TRBJ2-3, with 9 bases fitting TRBD2. The CDR3 runs to 19 residues. Germline CDR1 SGHTA, CDR2 FQGNSA. Trimming cost V 4 bases and J 4 bases; bases outside gene matches: 18. The CDR3 here is CASSSNRRPAGGPSDTQYF. CDR3 in DNA: TGTGCCAGCAGCTCCAATCGGCGGCCCGCGGGGGGGCCTTCAGATACGCAGTATTTT.

This clonotype turned up a few times. V gene TRBV5-6 combines with J gene TRBJ2-1; D may be TRBD2 (6 bases). Germline assignment: CDR1 SGHDT and CDR2 YYEEEE. Trimming took 0 bases from V and 0 from J, leaving 10 bases between them. The CDR3 totals 16 residues. As DNA, the CDR3 is TGTGCCAGCAGCTTGGCCGGCGGGGACTCCTACAATGAGCAGTTCTTC. Residues: CASSLAGGDSYNEQFF.

The genes are TRBV12-3 or TRBV12-4 and TRBJ1-3, with D possibly TRBD1 on 5 matching bases. The CDR3 contains 15 residues. Trimming cost V 4 bases and J 3 bases, with 13 bases left between them. CDR3 nucleotide sequence: TGTGCCAGCAGTTCCGGGTCGGGGGTTGGAAACACCATATATTTT. It yields the protein CASSSGSGVGNTIYF.

This clonotype has a handful of counts. The chain links TRBV7-2 to TRBJ2-3; D ambiguous. V dropped 1 base and J dropped 6 bases, with 5 bases sitting between them. The CDR3 is 12 amino acids. CDR1 and CDR2 (germline): SGHTA, FQGNSA. In nucleotides, the CDR3 is TGTGCCAGCAGCTTAGATTGGGATACGCAGTATTTT. It translates to CASSLDWDTQYF.

The chain links TRBV7-9 to TRBJ2-4; possibly TRBD1 or TRBD2 for D (5 bases each). Germline V CDR1 and CDR2: SEHNR, FQNEAQ (reference sequence). The CDR3 loop spans 14 amino acids. V lost 0 bases and J 9 bases, leaving 12 bases between the germline ends. CDR3 bases: TGTGCCAGCAGCTTAGCGGGGGATGTGGGCATTCAGTACTTC. Amino acids: CASSLAGDVGIQYF.

The gene calls are TRBV20-1 and TRBJ2-4, with 7 bases lining up with TRBD2. Germline-derived CDR1 and CDR2 are DFQATT and SNEGSKA (reference sequence). Trimming at V came to 1 base and at J to 3 bases, leaving 6 bases not matched to a gene. The CDR3 extends over 15 amino acids. The CDR3 sequence is CSARVGGGVKNIQYF. In DNA form, the CDR3 reads TGCAGTGCTAGAGTCGGCGGGGGAGTCAAAAACATTCAGTACTTC.

This clonotype appeared a few times. This chain joins TRBV20-1 and TRBJ2-7, with a weak D call TRBD1 (6 bases). This CDR3 has 13 amino acids. Trimming stripped 6 bases from V and 9 bases from J, with 21 bases between. Germline CDR1 reads DFQATT; CDR2 reads SNEGSKA (reference sequence). The CDR3 nucleotides read TGCAGTGCCCTAAACCAGGGACACTCTGGGCAGTACTTC. Protein sequence: CSALNQGHSGQYF.

The chain recombines TRBV5-1 with TRBJ2-5; 12 bases match TRBD2. Per germline, CDR1 SGHRS and CDR2 YFSETQ. The CDR3 spans 15 residues. With V trimmed by 7 bases and J by 7 bases, 11 bases remained unmatched. Written as DNA, the CDR3 is TGCGCCAGCCCCATTACTAGCGGGAGGTCCGGGACCCAGTACTTC. As protein: CASPITSGRSGTQYF.

This clonotype was recorded a few times. V and J are TRBV5-1 and TRBJ2-6; possibly TRBD1 for D (5 bases). Trimming took 8 bases from V and 4 from J, leaving 13 bases between them. This CDR3 spans 14 amino acids. Germline V gene data show CDR1 as SGHRS and CDR2 as YFSETQ. This CDR3 reads CARVAGRGANVLTF. CDR3 nucleotide sequence: TGCGCCAGGGTTGCAGGGCGCGGGGCCAACGTCCTGACTTTC.

The sample holds one count of this clonotype. The J gene is TRBJ2-3, the V gene TRBV12-3 or TRBV12-4, with 11 positions matching TRBD2. The CDR3 runs 20 residues. Trimming at V came to 1 base and at J to 6 bases, leaving 18 bases not matched to a gene. This CDR3 reads CASSLGKLAGGPSTVDTQYF. In nucleotides, the CDR3 is TGTGCCAGCAGTTTAGGCAAATTAGCGGGAGGGCCCTCGACTGTGGATACGCAGTATTTT.

This clonotype was seen only a few times. Germline and junction disagree at one end, which may indicate a read error. The gene calls are TRBV3-1 and TRBJ1-2; D is perhaps TRBD1 (5 bases). The germline V gene has CDR1 LGHDT and CDR2 YNNKEL (reference sequence). The CDR3 length is 13 residues. The chain's CDR3 is CASTQLPGGGYTF. The CDR3 DNA reads as TGTGCCAGCACCCAACTGCCCGGGGGTGGCTACACCTTC.